The subject of this entry is one T cell receptor (beta chain). There is no known antigen for this receptor. There are no base qualities to consult, and no much larger clone falls within one base. This entry belongs to a study of response to subunit inactivated influenza vaccine listed by TCRdb under 2018. Describing the broader study: The study used deep quantitative T cell receptor repertoire profiling to track responses to a trivalent subunit inactivated influenza vaccine. The paper as a whole reports these results and caveats: According to the authors, only a limited number of new T cells may be recruited by each seasonal influenza vaccination.

Library preparation employed RT-PCR. The sequencing machine was an Illumina HiSeq 2500. TCRdb trimmed public reads at Q25 via fastp, called clones via MiXCR and kept in-frame beta chains. Each CDR3 protein gets just one entry, which takes the most common genes and DNA from the rows behind it. Counted in this sample were roughly 650,000 distinct CDR3 sequences; 12% to 15% of them appeared once. Clones ranked in the top ten supply less than 9% of the sample. Inclusive of the bounding cysteine and phenylalanine, the CDR3 is 15 residues long. This entry keeps only the CDR3 DNA: 45 bases, framed from base 1. Relative to germline, V is 3 bases shorter and J is 4 bases shorter, with 14 bases between their ends. According to the germline V gene, CDR1 reads ENHRY and CDR2 reads SYGVKD.

The sequence came from a man aged 45-65 years who received an inactivated influenza vaccine. Donor details come from another sample of the same person, matched by shared clones. The rearranged segments are TRBV10-3 and TRBJ2-3; TRBD2 is a weak D gene call, 6 bases matching. This sample comprised PBMCs from blood, obtained 14 to 15 days before vaccination. The DNA sequence is as follows: TGTGCCATCAGTGATTCTGGAGGGCCGGCAGATACGCAGTATTTT. Translated, this is CAISDSGGPADTQYF.